This T cell receptor (beta chain) appears in the sequencing data of a study of control samples from healthy donors and cancer patients. Here immunoSEQ multiplex PCR was the method, and the copy in TCRdb shows in-frame clones only, minus some. The table lists some 130,000 clones, approximately 88% of them singletons. V dropped 0 bases and J dropped 4 bases, with 7 bases sitting between them. The CDR3 sequence is 13 residues long. CDR1 SGHRS and CDR2 YFSETQ come from the germline V gene. The receptor was derived from a man between 35 and 55 years old in good health. J is TRBJ1-2 and V is TRBV5-1; D ambiguous. The sequenced sample consisted of blood. The CDR3 DNA sequence: TGCGCCAGCAGCTTGGGGTATGCCTATGGCTACACCTTC. It translates to CASSLGYAYGYTF.